This T cell receptor (beta chain) was sequenced during a study of cytomegalovirus exposure and HLA in healthy donors. Overall study: HLA-typed donors were the source of tens of millions of unique TCRs, which an early data release held. Overall study findings and caveats: As a later analysis revealed, the rate of TCR association differed by HLA locus, with DRB1 most and HLA-C fewest. Later analysis associated a missense DCLRE1C variant with TCR beta V- and J-gene trimming. Only CMV serostatus was available as immune exposure information.

Vbeta (60) and Jbeta (13) primers were used in the PCR. Method: immunoSEQ multiplex PCR; TCRdb's copy keeps in-frame clones and lacks some. The table shows around 200,000 clones, with around 79% occurring only once. The V gene's germline CDR1 is LNHDA and CDR2 SQIVND (reference sequence). With 4 bases clipped from V and 8 bases from J, the junction kept 16 bases outside the gene matches. This CDR3 region has 16 residues. Regarding this clone: Its antigen is undetermined.

The clonotype originates from a girl under 10 years old in good health and CMV-seronegative. The sample taken for sequencing was PBMCs. The chain is built from TRBV19 and TRBJ1-2, with TRBD1 matching 7 bases. The CDR3 DNA follows: TGTGCCAGTAGTAGCCCGCGGCAGGGGGGTGGACGCGGCTACACCTTC. Encoded protein: CASSSPRQGGGRGYTF.